One sample yielded the 8 T cell receptor beta chains listed below, sequenced in a study of T cell clonality in common variable immunodeficiency. The protocol was immunoSEQ multiplex PCR, while the TCRdb copy is restricted to in-frame clones and leaves out a portion. The repertoire consists of about 60,000 clones, none detected only once. The sequenced sample consisted of peripheral blood mononuclear cells. The receptors derive from a person aged 18 to 75 in good health.

This clone appeared many times. CDR3 sequence: CASSGTGGVTEAFF. Partial CDR3 DNA: TGTGCCAGCAGTGGGACAGGGGGCGTCACTGAA. The chain couples TRBV6-1 to TRBJ1-1; 11 bases line up with TRBD1. The read ends 3 residues early relative to the CDR3; the germline J gene fills the gap. The germline V gene encodes CDR1 MNHNS and CDR2 SASEGT. This CDR3 has 14 residues. Trimming cost V 4 bases and J 4 bases; bases outside gene matches: 2.

This clone was seen repeatedly, ten times or more. The CDR3 goes on 3 residues after the read ends, and that part is filled in from the germline J gene. This rearrangement joins TRBV2 to TRBJ2-3; 7 bases fit TRBD2. The CDR3 sequence is 14 residues long. V lost 6 bases, J lost 1 base, and 4 bases stayed unmatched. Germline V gene sequence: CDR1 SNHLY, CDR2 FYNNEI. The sequenced CDR3 bases are TGTGCCAGCAGGGAGCGGGAAGGCACAGATACG. It codes for CASREREGTDT. The complete CDR3 protein is CASREREGTDTQYF.

This clone appeared many times. The CDR3 goes on 3 residues after the read ends, and that part is filled in from the germline J gene. V and J are TRBV20-1 and TRBJ2-7; tentatively, D is TRBD1 (5 bases). The V gene lost 4 bases and the J gene lost 5 bases, with 12 bases spanning the gap. Per germline, CDR1 DFQATT and CDR2 SNEGSKA (reference sequence). The CDR3 is 12 residues long. This chain's CDR3 is CSAIKGFHEQYF. CDR3 bases read: TGCAGTGCTATTAAGGGGTTTCACGAG.

This clone was counted at least ten times. The CDR3 extends 3 residues past the end of the read, so its final part is completed from the germline J gene. The chain links TRBV28 to TRBJ2-7, with a tentative D call TRBD2 (5 bases). With 3 bases removed from V and 3 bases from J, the gap between germline ends came to 12 bases. This CDR3 is 14 amino acids long. From germline, CDR1 is MDHEN and CDR2 SYDVKM. The CDR3 spells CASSLLSGFYEQYF. CDR3 DNA, as far as it was read: TGTGCCAGCAGTTTGTTGTCGGGGTTCTACGAG.

For this clone: The CDR3 extends 3 residues past the end of the read, so its final part is completed from the germline J gene. This chain connects TRBV7-8 to TRBJ1-6, with TRBD1 as a possible D gene (5 bases). CDR3 length equals 14 residues. Trimming cost V 5 bases and J 7 bases, with 12 bases left between them. From germline, CDR1 is SGHVS and CDR2 FQNEAQ. CDR3 DNA, as far as it was read: TGTGCCAGCAGCCTTCGACAGTCCAATTCACCC. Amino acid sequence: CASSLRQSNSP. From start to end, the CDR3 is CASSLRQSNSPLHF.

Ten or more counts support this clone. The read comes to an end 3 residues before the CDR3 does, leaving the germline J gene to fill in the end. The chain recombines TRBV14 with TRBJ1-3; 7 bases align to TRBD1. This CDR3 spans 18 amino acids. J gave up 4 bases and V 0 bases, and 12 bases lay outside the gene matches. Germline V gene lookup returns CDR1 SGHDN and CDR2 FVKESK. The part of the CDR3 DNA that was read is TGTGCCAGCAGCCAAGATTTCGAGAGGGGGCTGGGCGGAAACACC. Amino acids: CASSQDFERGLGGNT. The whole CDR3 protein is CASSQDFERGLGGNTIYF.

This clone was recorded at least ten times. With the read ending 3 residues before the CDR3 end, the germline J gene is used to fill in that end. The chain recombines TRBV11-2 with TRBJ2-3, with 9 bases that match TRBD1. CDR3 length equals 15 residues. In germline, CDR1 is SGHAT, CDR2 FQNNGV. Trimming at V came to 3 bases and at J to 8 bases, leaving 9 bases not matched to a gene. The part of the CDR3 DNA that was read is TGTGCCAGCAGCTTGGGGACAGGGTGGGGAGCTACG. It encodes CASSLGTGWGAT. The CDR3 as a whole reads CASSLGTGWGATQYF.

This clone was observed many times. The read falls 3 residues short of the CDR3 end, and the missing part is taken from the germline J gene. The chain joins TRBV6-2 or TRBV6-3 to TRBJ1-2, with D possibly matching TRBD1 (5 bases). CDR1 MNHEY and CDR2 SVGEGT come from the germline V gene. The CDR3 loop spans 12 amino acids. The CDR3 sequence is CASSRREGGYTF. CDR3 bases read: TGTGCCAGCAGCCGCAGGGAGGGCGGC.